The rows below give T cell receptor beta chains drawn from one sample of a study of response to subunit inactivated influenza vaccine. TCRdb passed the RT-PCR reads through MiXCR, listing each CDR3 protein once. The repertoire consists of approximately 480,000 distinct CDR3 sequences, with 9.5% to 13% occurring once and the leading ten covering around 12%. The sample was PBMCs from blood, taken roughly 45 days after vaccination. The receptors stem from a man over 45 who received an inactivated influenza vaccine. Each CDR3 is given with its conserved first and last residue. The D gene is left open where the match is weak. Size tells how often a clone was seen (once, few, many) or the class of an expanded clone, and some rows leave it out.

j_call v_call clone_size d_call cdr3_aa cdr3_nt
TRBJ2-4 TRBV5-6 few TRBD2 CASSPGGTKNIQYF TGTGCCAGCAGCCCGGGAGGGACCAAAAACATTCAGTACTTC
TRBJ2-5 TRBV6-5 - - CASSYDRFGETQYF TGTGCCAGCAGTTACGACAGGTTCGGAGAGACCCAGTACTTC
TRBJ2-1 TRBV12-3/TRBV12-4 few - CASSLDARKIDEQFF TGTGCCAGCAGTTTAGACGCCCGGAAGATCGATGAGCAGTTCTTC
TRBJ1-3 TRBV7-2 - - CASSPTRSGNTIYF TGTGCCAGCAGTCCTACAAGGTCTGGAAACACCATATATTTT
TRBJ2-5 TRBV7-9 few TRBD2 CASSLALAGQETQYF TGTGCCAGCAGCTTAGCACTAGCGGGGCAAGAGACCCAGTACTTC
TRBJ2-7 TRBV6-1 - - CASSSSKQGYEQYF TGTGCCAGCAGCTCGTCTAAACAGGGATACGAGCAGTACTTC
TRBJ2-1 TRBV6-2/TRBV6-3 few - CASSSRRASYNEQFF TGTGCCAGCAGTTCTCGCAGGGCCTCCTACAATGAGCAGTTCTTC
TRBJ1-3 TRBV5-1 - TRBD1 CASSSTGVTGNTIYF TGCGCCAGCAGCTCCACAGGGGTGACTGGAAACACCATATATTTT
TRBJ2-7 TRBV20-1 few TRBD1 CSAGTRQGAGYEQYF TGCAGTGCTGGGACACGACAGGGGGCTGGATACGAGCAGTACTTC
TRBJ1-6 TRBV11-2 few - CASSWQGINSPLHF TGTGCCAGCAGCTGGCAGGGGATTAATTCACCCCTCCACTTT
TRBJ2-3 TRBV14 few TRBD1 CASSQTGDRTDTQYF TGTGCCAGCAGCCAGACAGGGGATCGCACAGATACGCAGTATTTT
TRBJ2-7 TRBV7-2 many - CASSSTLLYEQYF TGTGCCAGCAGCTCCACTTTACTCTACGAGCAGTACTTC
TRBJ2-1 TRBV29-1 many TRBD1 CSVEWDRPYNEQFF TGCAGCGTTGAATGGGACAGGCCCTACAATGAGCAGTTCTTC
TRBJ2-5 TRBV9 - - CASSVGGLETQYF TGTGCCAGCAGCGTAGGGGGGCTAGAGACCCAGTACTTC
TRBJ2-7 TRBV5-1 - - CASSLGRLGALSEQYF TGCGCCAGCAGCTTGGGTCGACTAGGTGCTTTATCCGAGCAGTACTTC
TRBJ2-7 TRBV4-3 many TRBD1 CASSQAGTGVYEQYF TGCGCCAGCAGCCAAGCCGGGACAGGGGTCTACGAGCAGTACTTC
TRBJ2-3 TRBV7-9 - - CASSRTESSTDTQYF TGTGCCAGCAGCCGAACCGAGTCGTCTACAGATACGCAGTATTTT
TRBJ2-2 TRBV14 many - CASSQDPVRGHLTGELFF TGTGCCAGCAGCCAAGACCCGGTTCGGGGCCATCTCACCGGGGAGCTGTTTTTT
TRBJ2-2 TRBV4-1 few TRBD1 CASSQTGTGGLAGELFF TGCGCCAGCAGCCAGACCGGGACAGGGGGTTTAGCCGGGGAGCTGTTTTTT
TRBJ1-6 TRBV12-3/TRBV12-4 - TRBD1 CASRLGTDNSPLHF TGTGCCAGCAGACTCGGGACAGATAATTCACCCCTCCACTTT
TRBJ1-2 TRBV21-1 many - CASSNGRATSSGYTF TGTGCCAGCAGCAATGGCAGGGCTACTTCTAGCGGCTACACCTTC
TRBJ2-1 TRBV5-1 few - CASSLGQGIDEQFF TGCGCCAGCAGCTTGGGTCAGGGGATAGATGAGCAGTTCTTC
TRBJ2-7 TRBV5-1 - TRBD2 CASSLAPVAGGAYEQYF TGCGCCAGCAGCTTGGCTCCGGTAGCGGGGGGTGCCTACGAGCAGTACTTC
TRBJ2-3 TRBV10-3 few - CAIRNPQGTTQYF TGTGCCATCAGAAACCCACAGGGAACGACGCAGTATTTT
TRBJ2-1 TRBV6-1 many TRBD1 CASSPTGGPYNEQFF TGTGCCAGCAGTCCCACAGGGGGCCCCTACAATGAGCAGTTCTTC
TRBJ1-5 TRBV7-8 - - CASSLRTIQPQHF TGTGCCAGCAGCTTAAGAACAATTCAGCCCCAGCATTTT
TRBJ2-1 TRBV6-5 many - CASSYSMGIVFF TGTGCCAGCAGTTACTCGATGGGAATCGTGTTCTTC
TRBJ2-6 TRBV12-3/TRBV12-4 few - CASSFEGSGANVLTF TGTGCCAGCAGTTTTGAAGGCTCGGGGGCCAACGTCCTGACTTTC
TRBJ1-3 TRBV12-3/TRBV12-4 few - CASTGLRDGAGNTIYF TGTGCCAGCACTGGCTTAAGAGACGGAGCTGGAAACACCATATATTTT
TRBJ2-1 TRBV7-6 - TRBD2 CASSKTSGGAGEQFF TGTGCCAGCAGCAAAACTAGCGGGGGGGCCGGTGAGCAGTTCTTC